The 8 T cell receptor beta chains below all came from one sample that was sequenced in a study of long-term antiretroviral therapy in people with HIV (dated by TCRdb to between 2022 and 2023). Sequencing of the TRB variable region was done with the immunoSEQ hsTCRB v3.0 assay at survey level resolution. TCRdb's version of the immuneACCESS table is confined to in-frame rearrangements and falls short of the full clone set. An unresolved V gene accounts for under half of the shortfall where checked; the remainder is of unknown origin. In all, the sample holds tens of thousands of clones, and 76% of those were seen once. The ten most abundant clones make up about 11% of the sample. The sequencing here drew on unsorted PBMCs, taken 1.1 years before starting antiretroviral therapy. Every receptor here comes from a woman in her forties with HIV.

V and J are TRBV6-4 and TRBJ2-2; no definite D call. CDR1 MRHNA and CDR2 SNTAGT come from the germline V gene. The CDR3 consists of 13 residues. Trimming cost V 5 bases and J 0 bases, with 4 bases left between them. The CDR3 is CASSPTNTGELFF. The CDR3 nucleotides read TGTGCCAGCAGTCCCACGAACACCGGGGAGCTGTTTTTT.

The CDR3 here is CASMREEGRGYGYTF. The CDR3 region has the DNA TGTGCCAGCATGAGGGAGGAGGGGAGGGGCTATGGCTACACCTTC. The genes are TRBV2 and TRBJ1-2; D perhaps matches TRBD1 (5 bases). The CDR3 runs to 15 residues. The germline V gene encodes CDR1 SNHLY and CDR2 FYNNEI. V lost 7 bases, J lost 4 bases, and 19 bases lay in between.

This clone showed up just once. V gene TRBV30 combines with J gene TRBJ2-5; D remains unclear. CDR1 and CDR2 from the germline V gene are GTSNPN and SVGIG (reference sequence). The CDR3 extends over 13 amino acids. Trimming pared 0 bases from V and 5 bases from J, leaving 10 bases between. The CDR3 protein is CAWSVKASETQYF. Here the CDR3 DNA reads TGTGCCTGGAGTGTGAAAGCGTCGGAGACCCAGTACTTC.

This rearrangement joins TRBV5-1 to TRBJ2-3, with a tentative D call TRBD1 (5 bases). V was cut by 0 bases and J by 6 bases, with 8 bases left in between. In germline, CDR1 is SGHRS, CDR2 YFSETQ. This CDR3 is built from 13 residues. CDR3 bases: TGCGCCAGCAGCTTGGGCTACAGGGATACGCAGTATTTT. Translation gives CASSLGYRDTQYF.

This chain joins TRBV5-4 and TRBJ2-5; possible D gene TRBD1, 8 bases. V was shortened by 2 bases and J by 4 bases, with 15 bases between the two germline ends. The CDR3 sequence is 15 residues long. Germline lookup yields CDR1 SGHNT and CDR2 YYREEE (reference sequence). In DNA, the CDR3 is TGTGCCAGCAGCTTAAACAGGGGGGGGAGAGAGACCCAGTACTTC. Translation gives CASSLNRGGRETQYF.

Here the CDR3 reads CATGTGSGTEAFF. The CDR3 DNA reads as TGTGCCACCGGGACGGGCTCAGGAACTGAAGCTTTCTTT. The J gene is TRBJ1-1, the V gene TRBV6-5; D is perhaps TRBD1 (5 bases). The CDR3 sequence is 13 residues long. CDR1 and CDR2 from the germline V gene are MNHEY and SVGAGI. Trimming pared 10 bases from V and 5 bases from J, leaving 17 bases between.

The chain is built from TRBV6-5 and TRBJ1-1; D not certain. V lost 4 bases, J lost 1 base, and 7 bases lay in between. Germline loops: CDR1 MNHEY, CDR2 SVGAGI. CDR3 length equals 13 residues. The CDR3, as DNA: TGTGCCAGCAGTTCCCCAACGAACACTGAAGCTTTCTTT. This translates into CASSSPTNTEAFF.

This clone was detected only a few times. The chain couples TRBV28 to TRBJ1-5, with a weak D call TRBD1 (5 bases). CDR1 and CDR2 (germline): MDHEN, SYDVKM. The CDR3 runs 12 residues. V lost 3 bases and J lost 7, with 7 bases in between. The CDR3 region has the DNA TGTGCCAGCAGTTTGGGGGTCCAGCCCCAGCATTTT. Translating gives CASSLGVQPQHF.